The clone carrying this T cell receptor (beta chain) occurred a few times. Its antigen is currently unknown. The record originates from a study of cytomegalovirus exposure and HLA in healthy donors. Broader study findings: Reportedly, fewer N-insertions than the roughly 600-donor mean appeared in an Asian-associated ancestry cluster in a later analysis. While the bulk of TCR sequences proved rare, some public TCRs turned up in many donors. According to a later analysis, most TCR beta chains associated with CMV appeared HLA-restricted.

Germline lookup yields CDR1 SGHDN and CDR2 FVKESK. Trimming shortened V by 2 bases and J by 0 bases, and 10 bases separated the two germline ends. The CDR3 contains 15 residues. Use of 60 Vbeta and 13 Jbeta primers characterized the PCR. Libraries were prepared by immunoSEQ multiplex PCR; TCRdb keeps only in-frame clonotypes and omits some of them. Of 97,000 or so clones in the sample, around a tenth are singletons; the top ten hold 4.5% to 6.5%. The source of this sequence is a man aged 45-65 years in good health and CMV-seropositive. The source material was PBMCs. The genes are TRBV14 and TRBJ2-5, with TRBD2 as a possible D gene (5 bases). The CDR3 nucleotides are TGTGCCAGCAGCCAATTGGAGGTTTACCAAGAGACCCAGTACTTC. Residues: CASSQLEVYQETQYF.